Each of the 20 T cell receptor beta chains below was sequenced from the same sample in a study of blood T cells in healthy people across ages. A second PCR of roughly 7 to 11 cycles used a sample-barcoded 5' primer and a J-beta primer mix. One entry per CDR3 protein, called by TCRdb with MiXCR from the 5' RACE reads. This table holds about 780,000 distinct CDR3 sequences, around 45% found once. The sample was blood. Receptor source: an older man in good health.

V gene TRBV4-1 combines with J gene TRBJ2-7; TRBD2 matches 11 bases. The CDR3 spans 18 residues. Germline V CDR1 and CDR2: MGHRA, YSYEKL. Losses at the gene ends were 4 bases for V and 3 bases for J; bases not matched to a gene: 14. The CDR3 sequence: CASSPEGSLAGENYEQYF. CDR3 in DNA: TGCGCCAGCAGCCCCGAAGGATCACTAGCGGGAGAAAACTACGAGCAGTACTTC.

This clonotype was detected a few times. The chain joins TRBV27 to TRBJ1-1; no definite D call. The CDR3 has 15 residues. Trimming took 7 bases from V and 0 from J, leaving 15 bases between them. Germline assignment: CDR1 MNHEY and CDR2 SMNVEV (reference sequence). CDR3 amino acids: CASIPRASLNTEAFF. The CDR3 region has the DNA TGTGCCAGCATCCCACGGGCATCCCTGAACACTGAAGCTTTCTTT.

V gene TRBV11-3 combines with J gene TRBJ2-3; 10 positions agree with TRBD2. The CDR3 is made up of 17 amino acids. V lost 5 bases to trimming and J lost 4 bases; unmatched junction nucleotides: 12. Germline CDR1 reads SGHNT; CDR2 reads YENEEA. The CDR3 DNA reads TGTGCCAGCAGCCCGGTTGGCGGGCTAGCGGGAGCAGATACGCAGTATTTT. It encodes CASSPVGGLAGADTQYF.

The chain uses TRBV2 and TRBJ2-5, with 10 bases fitting TRBD2. The CDR3 extends over 15 amino acids. V trimming: 4 bases; J trimming: 11 bases; junction bases outside the gene matches: 13. CDR1 is SNHLY and CDR2 is FYNNEI in the germline V gene. The DNA of the CDR3 is TGTGCCAGCAGTGTGAGGACTAGCGGAGGGGATGAGCAGTACTTC. Encoded protein: CASSVRTSGGDEQYF.

The CDR3 bases are TGCGCCAGCAGCCAAGAGAGGGGACAGGGCCCAGATGAGCAGTACTTC. It specifies CASSQERGQGPDEQYF. This chain links TRBV4-3 with TRBJ2-7; 9 nucleotides agree with TRBD1. Trimming took 0 bases from V and 7 from J; bases not matched to a gene: 10. Germline V CDR1 and CDR2: LGHNA, YSLEER. There are 16 residues in the CDR3.

V usage is TRBV2 and J usage is TRBJ1-6; no clear D. This CDR3 has 13 residues. Germline CDR1 and CDR2: SNHLY and FYNNEI. The V and J ends lost 3 bases and 10 bases respectively, with 10 bases between them. The CDR3 DNA sequence: TGTGCCAGCAGTGAGGGAAACAACTCACCCCTCCACTTT. It specifies CASSEGNNSPLHF. Drawing the rest from reference TRBV2 and TRBJ1-6, the complete variable domain is EPEVTQTPSHQVTQMGQEVILRCVPISNHLYFYWYRQILGQKVEFLVSFYNNEISEKSEIFDDQFSVERPDGSNFTLKIRSTKLEDSAMYFCASSEGNNSPLHFGNGTRLTVT.

This clonotype showed up just a few times. The V call is TRBV5-1, the J call TRBJ2-4; no firm D call. V was clipped by 0 bases and J by 5 bases, with 15 bases between them. The V gene's germline CDR1 is SGHRS and CDR2 YFSETQ. This CDR3 has 16 residues. For the CDR3, the DNA is TGCGCCAGCAGCTTGGGACCATCCGGTGGGGAAAACATTCAGTACTTC. Protein product: CASSLGPSGGENIQYF.

This clonotype was detected once. This chain connects TRBV20-1 to TRBJ2-6; D remains ambiguous. The CDR3 is made up of 15 amino acids. Trimming shortened V by 6 bases and J by 1 base, and 13 bases separated the two germline ends. The germline V gene encodes CDR1 DFQATT and CDR2 SNEGSKA (reference sequence). The CDR3 reads CSAILDTSGANVLTF. Written as DNA, the CDR3 is TGCAGTGCCATTCTCGACACGTCTGGGGCCAACGTCCTGACTTTC.

CDR3 residues: CAITSSGGPSYEQYF. The DNA of the CDR3 is TGTGCCATCACTTCTAGCGGGGGGCCCTCCTACGAGCAGTACTTC. The rearrangement joins TRBV10-3 to TRBJ2-7, with 11 nucleotides matching TRBD2. The CDR3 consists of 15 residues. J gave up 0 bases and V 7 bases, and 5 bases lay outside the gene matches. Germline V lookup: CDR1 ENHRY, CDR2 SYGVKD.

The rearrangement joins TRBV29-1 to TRBJ2-5, with 7 bases lining up with TRBD1. The DNA end favors TRBJ2-7, so the J call may be wrong. There are 14 residues in the CDR3. Germline CDR1 reads SQVTM; CDR2 reads ANQGSEA. This CDR3 is CSVGPDRAFYEQYF. For the CDR3, the DNA is TGCAGCGTTGGACCCGACAGGGCCTTCTACGAGCAGTACTTC.

The chain has TRBV20-1 and TRBJ2-3; no definite D call. Trimming removed 4 bases from V and 3 bases from J, with 5 bases in between. Germline-derived CDR1 and CDR2 are DFQATT and SNEGSKA (reference sequence). The length of the CDR3 is 11 residues. CDR3 sequence (DNA): TGCAGTGCTATGGCGACAGATACGCAGTATTTT. Its protein is CSAMATDTQYF.

The chain employs TRBV11-3 and TRBJ2-2; TRBD2 matches at 11 bases. The CDR3 covers 15 residues. After removal of 5 bases from V and 6 bases from J, the junction contained 5 bases not matched to a gene. From germline, CDR1 is SGHNT and CDR2 YENEEA. The CDR3 DNA is TGTGCCAGCAGCCAAACTAGCGGGAGTGCCGGGGAGCTGTTTTTT. This translates into CASSQTSGSAGELFF.

A few counts support this clonotype. The J gene is TRBJ2-3, the V gene TRBV19, with D perhaps matching TRBD1 or TRBD2 (5 bases each). Germline CDR1 and CDR2: LNHDA and SQIVND (reference sequence). V lost 4 bases, J lost 7 bases, and 15 bases lay in between. This CDR3 region has 14 residues. DNA for the CDR3: TGTGCCAGTAGTACGGGACCGGGCTTGAATACGCAGTATTTT. Its translation is CASSTGPGLNTQYF.

A remark on this clonotype: A read error is possible here, since a much larger clone lies one base away. J is TRBJ2-1 and V is TRBV7-2, with 7 bases identical to TRBD2. This CDR3 has 16 amino acids. Germline assignment: CDR1 SGHTA and CDR2 FQGNSA. J gave up 10 bases and V 1 base, and 13 bases lay outside the gene matches. The CDR3 here is CASSLVYKRDSYEQFF. In DNA form, the CDR3 reads TGTGCCAGCAGCTTAGTGTACAAGCGGGACTCCTACGAGCAGTTCTTC.

The table lists this clonotype with a few counts. The chain couples TRBV25-1 to TRBJ2-3; possibly TRBD1 or TRBD2 for D (6 bases each). The V end lost 5 bases, the J end lost 4 bases, and 16 bases lay between the germline ends. Germline V gene data show CDR1 as MGHDK and CDR2 as SYGVNS. The CDR3 covers 15 residues. The CDR3 DNA reads TGTGCCAGCAGTTTCCCTGGGGGGCAGGCAGATACGCAGTATTTT. Translated: CASSFPGGQADTQYF. Complete variable domain (other parts from reference TRBV25-1 and TRBJ2-3): EADIYQTPRYLVIGTGKKITLECSQTMGHDKMYWYQQDPGMELHLIHYSYGVNSTEKGDLSSESTVSRIRTEHFPLTLESARPSHTSQYLCASSFPGGQADTQYFGPGTRLTVL.

This clonotype was observed at least ten times. The DNA of the CDR3 is TGTGCCAGCAGTTTAGGGACTAGCGAGGGCAATGAGCAGTTCTTC. Translating gives CASSLGTSEGNEQFF. This sequence joins TRBV12-3 or TRBV12-4 and TRBJ2-1; 9 bases line up with TRBD2. J gave up 6 bases and V 1 base, and 4 bases lay outside the gene matches. The CDR3 sequence is 15 residues long.

Remarks on this clonotype: One end of the junction fails to match germline, which may point to a read error. The chain carries TRBV7-8 and TRBJ2-7, with TRBD2 identical over 15 bases. The CDR3 runs to 17 residues. CDR1 is SGHVS and CDR2 is FQNEAQ in the germline V gene. CDR3 coding DNA: TGTGCCTGCAGCTCCCGGACTAGCGGGGGGGAAGTCTCCGAGCAGTACTTC. It codes for CACSSRTSGGEVSEQYF.

The V gene is TRBV7-2, the J gene TRBJ2-1; 8 bases are a match to TRBD2. Near its end, the DNA agrees better with TRBJ2-7, so the J call may be wrong. Germline CDR1 SGHTA, CDR2 FQGNSA. The CDR3 runs 14 residues. CDR3 loop: CASRKAGDYNEQYF. The CDR3 DNA reads TGTGCCAGCAGAAAAGCGGGAGACTACAATGAGCAGTACTTC.

The chain couples TRBV12-3 or TRBV12-4 to TRBJ2-3; 9 bases are a match to TRBD2. The CDR3 is 15 amino acids. V lost 6 bases, J lost 6 bases, and 10 bases stayed unmatched. CDR3 DNA sequence: TGTGCCAGCAGGCCAGGCGCGGGGGGGCCCGATACGCAGTATTTT. Its translation: CASRPGAGGPDTQYF.

V is TRBV27 and J is TRBJ2-3, with TRBD2 matching 14 bases. Germline V gene data show CDR1 as MNHEY and CDR2 as SMNVEV (reference sequence). The CDR3 sequence is 17 residues long. The V and J ends lost 4 bases and 2 bases, in that order; junction bases with no gene match: 5. CDR3 coding DNA: TGTGCCAGCAGTTCCGGGACTAGCGGGGGCAACACAGATACGCAGTATTTT. Amino acids: CASSSGTSGGNTDTQYF.